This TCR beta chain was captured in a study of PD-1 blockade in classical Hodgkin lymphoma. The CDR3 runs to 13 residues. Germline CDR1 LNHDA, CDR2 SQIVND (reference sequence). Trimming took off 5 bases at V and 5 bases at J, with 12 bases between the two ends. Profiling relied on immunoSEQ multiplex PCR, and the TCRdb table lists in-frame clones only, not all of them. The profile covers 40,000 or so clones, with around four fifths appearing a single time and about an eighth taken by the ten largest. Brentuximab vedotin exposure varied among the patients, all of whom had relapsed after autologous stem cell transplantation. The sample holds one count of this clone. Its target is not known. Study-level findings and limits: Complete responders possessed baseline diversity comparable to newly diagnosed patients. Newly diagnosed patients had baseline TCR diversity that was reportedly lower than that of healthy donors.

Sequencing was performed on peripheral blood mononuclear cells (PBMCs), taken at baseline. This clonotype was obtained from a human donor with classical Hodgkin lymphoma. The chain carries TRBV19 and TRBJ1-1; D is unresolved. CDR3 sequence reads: CASSLDLRTEAFF. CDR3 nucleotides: TGTGCCAGTAGTCTGGATCTCAGGACTGAAGCTTTCTTT.